The text below deals with one TCR beta chain. What it binds is not known. Germline V lookup: CDR1 LGHNA, CDR2 YNFKEQ. V shed 5 bases and J 0 bases; nucleotides not matched to a gene: 7. The CDR3 sequence is 18 residues long. This sample is part of a study of shared clonotypes between healthy human individuals. Study in general: The study enrolled two women and three men aged 18 to 49.

Findings of the study overall: Represented genetic and exposure-history diversity was restricted by having few donors.

Several immunoSEQ plates received, in even portions, the genomic DNA of each subset. Under the authors' procedure: ImmunoSEQ output lacked quality scores and full-length reads, limiting matched filtering. Assay: immunoSEQ multiplex PCR; the TCRdb copy retains only in-frame clones and omits some. V and J calls and clone size come straight from that table; D and trimming were deduced from the DNA. The sample includes 400,000 to 500,000 clones, 79% of them seen just once. This clonotype was obtained from a woman in her thirties or forties in good health. Some clones in this sample may be carry-over from other donors' samples. The sequencing sample was made of PBMCs. The rearrangement joins TRBV4-2 to TRBJ2-2; 12 bases are a match to TRBD2. CDR3 nucleotides: TGTGCCAGCAGCAAACGACTAGCGGGGGAAACGAACACCGGGGAGCTGTTTTTT. It yields the protein CASSKRLAGETNTGELFF.